The T cell receptor (beta chain) under discussion was sequenced for a study of T cells in Graves' hyperthyroidism and ophthalmopathy. This clonotype was seen ten or more times. Antigen specificity is unknown. Regions amplified from RNA transcripts were the TCR beta CDR3 regions. A first-round RT-PCR of the TCR CDR3 used the HTBI primer set. TCRdb fed the multiplex PCR reads into MiXCR, producing one record per CDR3 protein. This table has around 700,000 distinct CDR3 sequences, around 19% appearing once. The CDR3 is made up of 12 amino acids. The V segment lost 5 bases and the J segment 6 bases; nucleotides outside the gene matches: 4. The V gene's germline CDR1 is SGHAT and CDR2 FQNNGV. Clinicians diagnosed patients from clinical symptoms, serum thyroxine and TRAb, thyroid ultrasound and orbital computed tomography. Study conclusions and caveats: Within blood appeared most thyroid clonotypes that had expanded above 0.001. Ophthalmopathy prediction by the model preceded onset by a median roughly 6 months.

Sequencing input: blood. This receptor was obtained from a woman aged 45-59 years with Graves' hyperthyroidism that later progressed to Graves' ophthalmopathy. The V gene is TRBV11-2, the J gene TRBJ2-7, with 7 bases aligning to TRBD2. For the CDR3, the DNA is TGTGCCAGCAGCCGATCGGGGGGCGAGCAGTACTTC. This codes for CASSRSGGEQYF.